The clone carrying this T cell receptor beta chain counts as medium-sized. This sample is part of a study of tumor-infiltrating lymphocytes in oesophageal squamous cell carcinoma. V shed 6 bases and J 2 bases; nucleotides not matched to a gene: 6. The germline CDR1 and CDR2 sequences are SEHNR and FQNEAQ (reference sequence). The CDR3 is 15 amino acids. TCRdb analysed the PCR reads with MiXCR anew, one entry per CDR3 protein. The sample shows some 16,000 distinct CDR3 sequences, about 43% of them seen only once. This TCR was recovered from a female donor with esophageal squamous cell carcinoma. The genes are TRBV7-9 and TRBJ2-4, with 8 bases fitting TRBD1. Sequencing used normal esophageal tissue next to the tumor. CDR3 in DNA: TGTGCCAGCAGTCCAACAGGGGGGTCCAAAAACATTCAGTACTTC. This codes for CASSPTGGSKNIQYF.